The 4 T cell receptor beta chains given below trace back to one sample, sequenced in a study of CD8+CD57+ T cells in acquired aplastic anemia. The TCR beta profiling, which covered VDJ combination and CDR3 sequence, was carried out using genomic DNA as the template. Each CDR3 protein gets one entry after TCRdb re-called the reads with MiXCR. The sample contains over 150,000 distinct CDR3 sequences, about three fifths of which appear only once. Sequencing involved patients with CD8+CD57+ cell expansion previously shown by flow cytometry. Material: sorted CD4+, CD8+, or CD8+CD57+ T cells (not recorded which) from PBMCs. The receptors come from a human donor with aplastic anemia.

The rearrangement links TRBV20-1 to TRBJ2-7; the match to TRBD1 covers 10 bases. The junction had 16 bases not matched to a gene; V was cut back by 5 bases and J by 6 bases. Germline V lookup: CDR1 DFQATT, CDR2 SNEGSKA (reference sequence). The CDR3 consists of 16 residues. CDR3 sequence reads: CSAGIQTGTGVSEQYF. Here the CDR3 DNA reads TGCAGTGCTGGTATCCAAACCGGGACAGGGGTGTCCGAGCAGTACTTC.

In this sample, this clonotype turned up a few times. The chain is built from TRBV7-2 and TRBJ1-6; D gene uncertain. This CDR3 region has 13 residues. Germline lookup yields CDR1 SGHTA and CDR2 FQGNSA. V lost 5 bases, J lost 5 bases, and 7 bases lay in between. The CDR3 nucleotides are TGTGCCAGCAGCAGGCCGCATAATTCACCCCTCCACTTT. It specifies CASSRPHNSPLHF. The full variable domain, completed using reference TRBV7-2 and TRBJ1-6, is GAGVSQSPSNKVTEKGKDVELRCDPISGHTALYWYRQSLGQGLEFLIYFQGNSAPDKSGLPSDRFSAERTGGSVSTLTIQRTQQEDSAVYLCASSRPHNSPLHFGNGTRLTVT.

This clonotype came up many times. Here the CDR3 reads CASRERTGTTEAFF. The CDR3, as DNA: TGTGCCAGCAGGGAGAGAACAGGGACCACTGAAGCTTTCTTT. V is TRBV12-3 or TRBV12-4 and J is TRBJ1-1; a possible D gene is TRBD1 (6 bases). CDR3 length: 14 amino acids. V lost 6 bases, J lost 4 bases, and 15 bases lay in between.

Remarks on this clonotype: This could be a read error, since a much larger clone is one nucleotide away. This rearrangement joins TRBV11-2 to TRBJ2-5, with 9 bases identical to TRBD2. The CDR3 sequence is 15 residues long. Germline CDR1 reads SGHAT; CDR2 reads FQNNGV. The CDR3 sequence: CASSFWAGGQEAQYF. DNA of the CDR3: TGTGCCAGCAGCTTTTGGGCGGGGGGGCAAGAGGCCCAGTACTTC.